This T cell receptor (beta chain) was obtained from a study of T cell clonality in common variable immunodeficiency. The study, taken as a whole, reports: CVID subjects had higher TCRbeta clonality than healthy controls, most marked in about a third. Shared TCRbeta clones were fewer between CVID subjects than controls.

Blood samples were heparinized, 5 to 8 ml per donor. As for this clone: The antigen is not known. The CDR3 end falls 3 residues outside the read, so it is completed with the germline J gene.

The germline CDR1 and CDR2 sequences are SQVTM and ANQGSEA. This CDR3 has 13 amino acids. Some clones are missing from TCRdb's copy, which holds only in-frame ones; the method was immunoSEQ multiplex PCR. Altogether some 52,000 clones were found in the sample, and no singletons occur. The TCR originated in a person aged 18 to 75 in good health. The sample taken for sequencing was peripheral blood mononuclear cells. The chain is built from TRBV29-1 and TRBJ2-3; D possibly corresponds to TRBD1 (6 bases). The sequenced CDR3 bases are TGCAGCGCAACCGGGACACCGGATCAGCCG. Protein product: CSATGTPDQP. The entire CDR3 sequence reads CSATGTPDQPQYF.